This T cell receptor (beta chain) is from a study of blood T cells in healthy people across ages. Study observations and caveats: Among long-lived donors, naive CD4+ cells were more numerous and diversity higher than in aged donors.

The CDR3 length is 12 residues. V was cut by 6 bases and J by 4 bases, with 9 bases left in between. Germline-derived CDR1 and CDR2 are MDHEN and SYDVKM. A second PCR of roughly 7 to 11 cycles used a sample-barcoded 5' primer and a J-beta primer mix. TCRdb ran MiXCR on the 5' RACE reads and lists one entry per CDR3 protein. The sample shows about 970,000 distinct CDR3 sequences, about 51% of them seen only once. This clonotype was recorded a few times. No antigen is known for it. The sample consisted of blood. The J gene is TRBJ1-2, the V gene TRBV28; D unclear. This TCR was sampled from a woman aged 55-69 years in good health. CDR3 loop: CASRVGSYGYTF. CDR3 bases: TGTGCCAGCAGGGTCGGCAGCTATGGCTACACCTTC.